The 3 T cell receptor beta chains listed next were all sequenced from one sample in a study of molecular identifiers for immune sequencing clone quantification. TCRdb re-called the PCR reads with MiXCR, one entry per CDR3 protein. The repertoire holds a few hundred thousand distinct CDR3 sequences, about 23% seen once, with about 0.74% in the top ten. Source material: naive CD8+ T cells from blood, with Jurkat cell RNA spiked in. As to subset: FACS-sorted CD8+CD4-CCR7+CD45RA+ naive T cells. The receptors were gathered from a human donor in good health. Some libraries in this study had Jurkat cell RNA spiked in.

This clonotype was counted between two and nine times. This rearrangement joins TRBV2 to TRBJ1-2, with 9 bases fitting TRBD1. The junction had 13 bases not matched to a gene; V was cut back by 10 bases and J by 13 bases. CDR3 size: 12 residues. The germline CDR1 and CDR2 sequences are SNHLY and FYNNEI. The CDR3 sequence is CATESGQGLSTF. The CDR3 region has the DNA TGTGCCACCGAATCTGGACAGGGGTTATCCACCTTC.

This clonotype has a count of ten or more. The V gene is TRBV9, the J gene TRBJ2-2; TRBD2 matches 7 bases. From germline, CDR1 is SGDLS and CDR2 YYNGEE. The CDR3 is 17 amino acids. Unmatched junction bases numbered 5, after V lost 0 bases and J lost 0 bases. The CDR3 loop is CASSVAEAGANTGELFF. The CDR3 DNA follows: TGTGCCAGCAGCGTAGCAGAGGCGGGGGCGAACACCGGGGAGCTGTTTTTT.

This clonotype was detected ten times or more. V and J are TRBV27 and TRBJ2-7; D gene ambiguous. The CDR3 has 14 residues. Germline assignment: CDR1 MNHEY and CDR2 SMNVEV (reference sequence). V was pared by 3 bases and J by 0 bases, with 9 bases between. CDR3 DNA: TGTGCCAGCAGTTTCGGGCAGCCCTCCTACGAGCAGTACTTC. As protein: CASSFGQPSYEQYF.